This TCR beta chain originates from a study of T-cell memory formation after mild COVID-19. Study-wide context: In these data, TCR clusters were largely donor specific.

The germline V and J ends were trimmed by 3 bases and 5 bases, with 8 bases remaining between them. The CDR3 length is 13 residues. The germline CDR1 and CDR2 sequences are SGHDN and FVKESK. The study's findings and limits: The second-wave clones peaking on day 37 were not confirmed as SARS-CoV-2-specific. Contracting CD4+ clones were located mainly in CM and EM, and CD8+ clones in EMRA.

Libraries for TCRalpha and TCRbeta carried sample barcodes and unique molecular identifiers via 5'RACE. TCRdb ran MiXCR on the 5' RACE reads and lists one entry per CDR3 protein. The sample holds a few hundred thousand distinct CDR3 sequences, 20% to 25% seen once. This clonotype has a count of ten or more. The antigen is not known. This clonotype was obtained from a man aged 18-30 years who had mild COVID-19 (a few samples of this study predate the infection). Cell type and time point are not known. This rearrangement joins TRBV14 to TRBJ1-5; no firm D call. Material for sequencing was PBMCs or a T cell subset sorted from them (not recorded which). CDR3 sequence (DNA): TGTGCCAGCAGCCAGGGTCCTGATCAGCCCCAGCATTTT. It yields the protein CASSQGPDQPQHF.